These 7 T cell receptor beta chains came from one sample sequenced in a study of identical twins. MiXCR was run by TCRdb on the 5' RACE reads, yielding one entry per CDR3 protein. The table records about 490,000 distinct CDR3 sequences, over 12% of them present only once. These data were also reused for a study on yellow fever vaccine responses in identical twins.

The sample taken for sequencing was CD4+ T cells sorted from blood. Every receptor here comes from a woman in her late teens or twenties in good health.

The genes are TRBV5-1 and TRBJ2-3, with no clear D. The V gene's germline CDR1 is SGHRS and CDR2 YFSETQ. The V end lost 6 bases, the J end lost 2 bases, and 16 bases lay between the germline ends. This CDR3 comprises 15 residues. The CDR3 coding sequence is TGCGCCAGCACCAGCTCGCCCCGTTCCACAGATACGCAGTATTTT. It yields the protein CASTSSPRSTDTQYF.

This clonotype was counted only a few times. The rearrangement uses TRBV12-3 or TRBV12-4 and TRBJ2-1; no firm D call. The CDR3 spans 15 residues. The V and J ends lost 6 bases and 1 base respectively, with 13 bases between them. As DNA, the CDR3 is TGTGCCAGCAGCATCGACTCGCGATCCTACAATGAGCAGTTCTTC. Translated: CASSIDSRSYNEQFF.

The chain joins TRBV7-6 to TRBJ2-3; 11 nucleotides line up with TRBD2. The CDR3 is 14 amino acids. Germline assignment: CDR1 SGHVS and CDR2 FNYEAQ. With V trimmed by 5 bases and J by 11 bases, 9 bases remained unmatched. The CDR3 here is CASSLSGGAKEQYF. The CDR3 DNA is TGTGCCAGCAGCCTTAGCGGGGGGGCCAAGGAGCAGTATTTT. Variable domain in full (rest from reference TRBV7-6 and TRBJ2-3): GAGVSQSPRYKVTKRGQDVALRCDPISGHVSLYWYRQALGQGPEFLTYFNYEAQQDKSGLPNDRFSAERPEGSISTLTIQRTEQRDSAMYRCASSLSGGAKEQYFGPGTRLTVL.

In its sample, this clonotype was seen a few times. The genes are TRBV7-9 and TRBJ2-3; 9 positions match TRBD1. CDR1 is SEHNR, CDR2 FQNEAQ, per germline (reference sequence). CDR3 size: 16 residues. Trimming removed 5 bases from V and 6 bases from J; junction bases left unmatched: 12. In DNA, the CDR3 is TGTGCCAGCAGCCTTTCCCAGAGACAGGGGGTGGATACGCAGTATTTT. As protein: CASSLSQRQGVDTQYF.

The rearrangement uses TRBV20-1 and TRBJ2-7; D ambiguous. The CDR3 contains 13 residues. Germline loops: CDR1 DFQATT, CDR2 SNEGSKA (reference sequence). Trimming removed 3 bases at V and 2 bases at J, with 11 bases between. The CDR3 nucleotides read TGCAGTGCTAGCTTCCCAGGAACCTACGAGCAGTACGTC. It is translated as CSASFPGTYEQYV.

The rearrangement uses TRBV20-1 and TRBJ2-1, with 8 bases that match TRBD2. In germline, CDR1 is DFQATT, CDR2 SNEGSKA (reference sequence). Trimming at V came to 6 bases and at J to 2 bases, leaving 9 bases not matched to a gene. The CDR3 has 15 amino acids. The CDR3 loop reads CSAREGRLPYNEQFF. The CDR3 region has the DNA TGCAGTGCCCGGGAGGGGAGGTTGCCCTACAATGAGCAGTTCTTC.

This clonotype was seen repeatedly, ten times or more. This chain uses TRBV5-1 with TRBJ2-2, with no clear D. Trimming cost V 4 bases and J 4 bases, with 5 bases left between them. From germline, CDR1 is SGHRS and CDR2 YFSETQ. The CDR3 runs to 12 residues. CDR3 amino acids: CASSPVTGELFF. The CDR3 DNA is TGCGCCAGCAGCCCCGTCACCGGGGAGCTGTTTTTT.